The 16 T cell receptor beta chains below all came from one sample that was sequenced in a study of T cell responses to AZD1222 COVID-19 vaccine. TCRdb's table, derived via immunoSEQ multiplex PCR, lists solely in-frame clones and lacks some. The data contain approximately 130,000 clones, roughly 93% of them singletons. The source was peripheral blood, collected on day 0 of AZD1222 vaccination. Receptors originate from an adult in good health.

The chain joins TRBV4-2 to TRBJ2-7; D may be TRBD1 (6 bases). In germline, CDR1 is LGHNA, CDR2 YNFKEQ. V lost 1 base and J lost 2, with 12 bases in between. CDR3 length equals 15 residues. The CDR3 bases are TGTGCCAGCAGCCAAGGCCGCCAGGGGACCTACGAGCAGTACTTC. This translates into CASSQGRQGTYEQYF.

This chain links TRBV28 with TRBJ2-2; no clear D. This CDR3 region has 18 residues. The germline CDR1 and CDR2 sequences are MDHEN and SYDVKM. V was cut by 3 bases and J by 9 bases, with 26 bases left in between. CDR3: CASSFTTLAVVGSWELFF. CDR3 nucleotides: TGTGCCAGCAGTTTTACGACCCTGGCGGTAGTGGGTAGCTGGGAGCTGTTTTTT.

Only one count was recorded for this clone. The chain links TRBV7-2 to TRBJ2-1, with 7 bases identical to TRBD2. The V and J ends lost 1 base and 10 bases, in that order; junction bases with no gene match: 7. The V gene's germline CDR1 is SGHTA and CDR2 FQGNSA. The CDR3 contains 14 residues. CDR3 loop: CASSLVGTSDEQFF. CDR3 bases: TGTGCCAGCAGCTTAGTGGGTACTAGCGACGAGCAGTTCTTC.

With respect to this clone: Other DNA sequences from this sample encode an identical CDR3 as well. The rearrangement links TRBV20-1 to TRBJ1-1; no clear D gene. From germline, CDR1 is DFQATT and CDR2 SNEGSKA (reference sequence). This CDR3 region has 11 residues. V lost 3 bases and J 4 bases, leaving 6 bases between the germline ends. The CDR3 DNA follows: TGCAGTGCTAGGGGAAGCACTGAAGCTTTCTTT. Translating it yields CSARGSTEAFF.

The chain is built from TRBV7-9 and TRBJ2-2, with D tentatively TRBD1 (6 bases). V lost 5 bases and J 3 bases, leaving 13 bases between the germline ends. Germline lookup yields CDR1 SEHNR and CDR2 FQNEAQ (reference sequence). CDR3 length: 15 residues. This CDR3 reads CASSADRPYTGELFF. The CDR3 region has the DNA TGTGCCAGCAGCGCAGACAGGCCGTACACCGGGGAGCTGTTTTTT.

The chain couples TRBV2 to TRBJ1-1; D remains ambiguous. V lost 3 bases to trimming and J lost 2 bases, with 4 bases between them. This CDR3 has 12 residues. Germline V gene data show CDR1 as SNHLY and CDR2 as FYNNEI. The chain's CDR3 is CASSDANTEAFF. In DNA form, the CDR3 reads TGTGCCAGCAGTGATGCCAACACTGAAGCTTTCTTT.

The CDR3 DNA reads as TGTGCCAGCAGCCAAGCCGCCGGATTAAGGGCTTACGAGCAGTACTTC. This codes for CASSQAAGLRAYEQYF. V is TRBV4-2 and J is TRBJ2-7, with no clear D. The length of the CDR3 is 16 residues. V dropped 1 base and J dropped 4 bases, with 17 bases sitting between them. The germline CDR1 and CDR2 sequences are LGHNA and YNFKEQ.

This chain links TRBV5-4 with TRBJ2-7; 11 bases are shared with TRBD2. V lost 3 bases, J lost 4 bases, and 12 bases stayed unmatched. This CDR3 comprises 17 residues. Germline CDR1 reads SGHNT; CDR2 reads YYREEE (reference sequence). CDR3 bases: TGTGCCAGCAGCTCGGGCGGTTCTAGCGGGAGGTTGTACGAGCAGTACTTC. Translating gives CASSSGGSSGRLYEQYF.

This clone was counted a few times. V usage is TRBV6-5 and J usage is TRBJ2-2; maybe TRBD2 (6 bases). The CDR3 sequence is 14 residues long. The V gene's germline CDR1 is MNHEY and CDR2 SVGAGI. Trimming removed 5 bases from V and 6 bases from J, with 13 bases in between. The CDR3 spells CASSPQEGPGELFF. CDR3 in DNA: TGTGCCAGCAGTCCCCAGGAGGGGCCCGGGGAGCTGTTTTTT.

The CDR3 coding sequence is TGTGCCAGCAGCTTAGTTTCCCAGGGCATCCAGCCCCAGCATTTT. Its protein is CASSLVSQGIQPQHF. The chain links TRBV7-2 to TRBJ1-5; weak D call: TRBD1 (5 bases). V was shortened by 1 base and J by 7 bases, with 14 bases between the two germline ends. The CDR3 is made up of 15 amino acids. Germline V gene lookup returns CDR1 SGHTA and CDR2 FQGNSA.

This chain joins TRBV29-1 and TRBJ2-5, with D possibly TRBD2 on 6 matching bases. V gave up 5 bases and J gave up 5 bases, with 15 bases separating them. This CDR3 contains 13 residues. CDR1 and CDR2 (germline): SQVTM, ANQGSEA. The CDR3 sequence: CSVRVLSGETQYF. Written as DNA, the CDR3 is TGCAGCGTTCGGGTCCTCAGCGGGGAGACCCAGTACTTC.

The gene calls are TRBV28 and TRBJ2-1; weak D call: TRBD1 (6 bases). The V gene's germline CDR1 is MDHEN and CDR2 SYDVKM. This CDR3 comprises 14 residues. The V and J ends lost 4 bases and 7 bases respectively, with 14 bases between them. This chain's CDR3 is CASSSYYQGNEQFF. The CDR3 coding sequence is TGTGCCAGCAGTTCCTATTATCAGGGGAATGAGCAGTTCTTC.

The CDR3, as DNA: TGTGCCAGTAGTGCTCAGGGAGGGGACGAGCAGTACTTC. This translates into CASSAQGGDEQYF. The chain couples TRBV19 to TRBJ2-7; 7 nucleotides match TRBD2. The germline V gene encodes CDR1 LNHDA and CDR2 SQIVND (reference sequence). CDR3 length: 13 amino acids. After removal of 5 bases from V and 5 bases from J, the junction contained 6 bases not matched to a gene. The whole variable domain, remainder taken from reference TRBV19 and TRBJ2-7, is DGGITQSPKYLFRKEGQNVTLSCEQNLNHDAMYWYRQDPGQGLRLIYYSQIVNDFQKGDIAEGYSVSREKKESFPLTVTSAQKNPTAFYLCASSAQGGDEQYFGPGTRLTVT.

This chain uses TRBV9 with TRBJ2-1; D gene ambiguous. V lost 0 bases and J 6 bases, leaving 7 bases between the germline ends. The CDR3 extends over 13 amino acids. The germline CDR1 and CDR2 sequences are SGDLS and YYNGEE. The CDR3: CASSVESSNEQFF. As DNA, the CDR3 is TGTGCCAGCAGCGTAGAAAGCTCCAATGAGCAGTTCTTC. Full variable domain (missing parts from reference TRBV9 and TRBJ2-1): DSGVTQTPKHLITATGQRVTLRCSPRSGDLSVYWYQQSLDQGLQFLIQYYNGEERAKGNILERFSAQQFPDLHSELNLSSLELGDSALYFCASSVESSNEQFFGPGTRLTVL.

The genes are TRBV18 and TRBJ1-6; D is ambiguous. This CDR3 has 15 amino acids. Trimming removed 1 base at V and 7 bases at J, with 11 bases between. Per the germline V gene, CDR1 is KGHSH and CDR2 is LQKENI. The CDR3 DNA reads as TGTGCCAGCTCACCACGGTCCTTCCCCAATTCACCCCTCCACTTT. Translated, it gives CASSPRSFPNSPLHF. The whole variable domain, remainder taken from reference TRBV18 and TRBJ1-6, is NAGVMQNPRHLVRRRGQEARLRCSPMKGHSHVYWYRQLPEEGLKFMVYLQKENIIDESGMPKERFSAEFPKEGPSILRIQQVVRGDSAAYFCASSPRSFPNSPLHFGNGTRLTVT.

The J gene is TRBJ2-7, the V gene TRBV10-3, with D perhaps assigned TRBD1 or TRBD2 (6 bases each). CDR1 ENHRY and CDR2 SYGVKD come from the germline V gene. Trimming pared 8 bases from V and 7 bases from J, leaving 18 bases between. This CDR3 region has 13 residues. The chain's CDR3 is CAIGGTHGGEQYF. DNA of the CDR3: TGTGCCATCGGGGGGACACACGGTGGGGAGCAGTACTTC.